The 16 T cell receptor beta chains below were found in one sample sequenced in a study of cytomegalovirus exposure and HLA in healthy donors. Primers included in the PCR were 60 Vbeta and 13 Jbeta primers. Clones were sequenced by immunoSEQ multiplex PCR, and TCRdb holds only the in-frame ones, with some missing. Here the sample spans fewer than 200,000 clones, about 68% being singletons. The sample comprised PBMCs. The receptors were gathered from a female donor in good health and CMV-seronegative.

This clone was detected a few times. The chain has TRBV7-3 and TRBJ1-2, with D possibly being TRBD1 (5 bases). Germline V gene sequence: CDR1 SGHTA, CDR2 FQGTGA. V was shortened by 4 bases and J by 8 bases, with 17 bases between the two germline ends. The CDR3 totals 14 residues. In DNA, the CDR3 is TGTGCCAGCAGCTCGGGGGGGGGATTGACCGGCTACACCTTC. Translation gives CASSSGGGLTGYTF.

The CDR3 here is CASSPLSGAGSDTQYF. CDR3 bases: TGCGCCAGCAGCCCACTTAGCGGGGCAGGGTCAGATACGCAGTATTTT. The V call is TRBV5-1, the J call TRBJ2-3, with 8 bases matching TRBD2. With 4 bases clipped from V and 4 bases from J, the junction kept 11 bases outside the gene matches. This CDR3 is 16 amino acids long. Germline V gene sequence: CDR1 SGHRS, CDR2 YFSETQ.

The chain recombines TRBV28 with TRBJ2-5; perhaps TRBD2 as D (5 bases). Per the germline V gene, CDR1 is MDHEN and CDR2 is SYDVKM. V dropped 2 bases and J dropped 2 bases, with 15 bases sitting between them. The CDR3 consists of 16 residues. The CDR3 region is CASSLLVGIAQETQYF. The CDR3 coding sequence is TGTGCCAGCAGTTTACTAGTCGGGATAGCTCAAGAGACCCAGTACTTC.

A few counts support this clone. V and J are TRBV5-1 and TRBJ2-2, with 8 nucleotides matching TRBD2. V shed 7 bases and J 4 bases; nucleotides not matched to a gene: 15. The length of the CDR3 is 17 residues. The germline gives CDR1 SGHRS, CDR2 YFSETQ. For the CDR3, the DNA is TGCGCCAGCGTCGCGGGGGGAGGCCCCCCGGGCACCGGGGAGCTGTTTTTT. Encoded protein: CASVAGGGPPGTGELFF. The full variable domain, completed using reference TRBV5-1 and TRBJ2-2, is KAGVTQTPRYLIKTRGQQVTLSCSPISGHRSVSWYQQTPGQGLQFLFEYFSETQRNKGNFPGRFSGRQFSNSRSEMNVSTLELGDSALYLCASVAGGGPPGTGELFFGEGSRLTVL.

CDR3 protein: CASSLPGQGRDGYTF. Written as DNA, the CDR3 is TGTGCCAGCAGCCTACCGGGACAGGGGCGAGATGGCTACACCTTC. V usage is TRBV7-9 and J usage is TRBJ1-2; TRBD1 matches 10 bases. This CDR3 is 15 amino acids long. V was clipped by 5 bases and J by 6 bases; unmatched bases: 9. CDR1 and CDR2 (germline): SEHNR, FQNEAQ (reference sequence).

The V gene is TRBV6-5, the J gene TRBJ2-3; possible D gene TRBD2, 7 bases. The germline V gene encodes CDR1 MNHEY and CDR2 SVGAGI. Trimming shortened V by 6 bases and J by 5 bases, and 18 bases separated the two germline ends. The CDR3 has 15 amino acids. As DNA, the CDR3 is TGTGCCAGCAGCCCTCGTGGGGGGGCTGGAGATACGCAGTATTTT. Its protein is CASSPRGGAGDTQYF.

This clone was seen a few times. The rearrangement links TRBV9 to TRBJ2-5; 8 bases map to TRBD2. The CDR3 runs 15 residues. CDR1 and CDR2 from the germline V gene are SGDLS and YYNGEE. The V and J ends lost 4 bases and 2 bases, in that order; junction bases with no gene match: 7. The CDR3, as DNA: TGTGCCAGCAGCCGAGTACTAGCGGAACAAGAGACCCAGTACTTC. Translated: CASSRVLAEQETQYF.

This rearrangement joins TRBV4-1 to TRBJ1-3; D is unclear. The CDR3 length is 17 residues. V was cut by 2 bases and J by 2 bases, with 16 bases left in between. Germline V gives CDR1 MGHRA, CDR2 YSYEKL. The CDR3, as DNA: TGCGCCAGCAGCCAACCCTTCGGGAATCGGGCTGGAAACACCATATATTTT. It codes for CASSQPFGNRAGNTIYF.

This clone appeared a few times. The chain uses TRBV20-1 and TRBJ2-1; D is perhaps TRBD2 (5 bases). The CDR3 is made up of 9 amino acids. CDR1 and CDR2 (germline): DFQATT, SNEGSKA (reference sequence). The V gene lost 6 bases and the J gene lost 10 bases, with 7 bases spanning the gap. CDR3 DNA: TGCAGTGCCGGGGTGGAGCAGTTCTTC. Protein sequence: CSAGVEQFF.

V and J are TRBV7-3 and TRBJ2-1; 13 positions match TRBD2. Germline assignment: CDR1 SGHTA and CDR2 FQGTGA. Unmatched junction bases numbered 3, after V lost 0 bases and J lost 4 bases. The CDR3 is 17 residues long. Here the CDR3 DNA reads TGTGCCAGCAGCTTAACGACGGGACTAGCGGGGTACAATGAGCAGTTCTTC. Its protein product is CASSLTTGLAGYNEQFF. Looking up the rest from reference TRBV7-3 and TRBJ2-1 gives the full variable domain: GAGVSQTPSNKVTEKGKYVELRCDPISGHTALYWYRQSLGQGPEFLIYFQGTGAADDSGLPNDRFFAVRPEGSVSTLKIQRTERGDSAVYLCASSLTTGLAGYNEQFFGPGTRLTVL.

The chain uses TRBV5-6 and TRBJ1-1, with D possibly TRBD1 on 6 matching bases. Per the germline V gene, CDR1 is SGHDT and CDR2 is YYEEEE. The CDR3 contains 13 residues. V gave up 0 bases and J gave up 10 bases, with 13 bases separating them. DNA for the CDR3: TGTGCCAGCAGCTTGGCGCAACAGGGAACAGCTTTCTTT. Translating it yields CASSLAQQGTAFF.

The genes are TRBV6-1 and TRBJ1-1; D uncertain. The CDR3 sequence is 14 residues long. The ends were cut back, 3 bases at V and 0 bases at J, with 8 bases in the middle. Looked up from germline, CDR1 is MNHNS and CDR2 is SASEGT. The CDR3 region has the DNA TGTGCCAGCAGTGATAAGCCGGTGAACACTGAAGCTTTCTTT. It is translated as CASSDKPVNTEAFF.

The CDR3 spells CASSARAGTSGMGYEQYF. The CDR3 DNA is TGTGCCAGCAGCGCCCGGGCGGGGACTAGCGGGATGGGGTACGAGCAGTACTTC. The rearrangement uses TRBV7-2 and TRBJ2-7; 13 positions agree with TRBD2. Germline CDR1 is SGHTA and CDR2 is FQGNSA. V was pared by 5 bases and J by 4 bases, with 14 bases of the junction left unmatched. The CDR3 is made up of 18 amino acids.

The chain recombines TRBV5-5 with TRBJ1-2, with D maybe TRBD1 (5 bases). CDR1 and CDR2 (germline): SGHKS, YYEKEE (reference sequence). Trimming took 5 bases from V and 2 from J, leaving 13 bases between them. The CDR3 extends over 14 amino acids. The DNA of the CDR3 is TGTGCCAGCAGTTCCCGGGGGTTAAACTATGGCTACACCTTC. Residues: CASSSRGLNYGYTF.

V usage is TRBV5-1 and J usage is TRBJ2-7; D perhaps matches TRBD1 (5 bases). Germline V gene sequence: CDR1 SGHRS, CDR2 YFSETQ. The CDR3 is 14 amino acids. Trimming took 0 bases from V and 2 from J, leaving 9 bases between them. CDR3 coding DNA: TGCGCCAGCAGCTTGGGCCAGGGCGCCTACGAGCAGTACTTC. It yields the protein CASSLGQGAYEQYF.

The genes are TRBV7-2 and TRBJ2-3; 14 nucleotides agree with TRBD2. Unmatched junction bases numbered 9, after V lost 1 base and J lost 6 bases. This CDR3 has 18 amino acids. Germline lookup yields CDR1 SGHTA and CDR2 FQGNSA. CDR3 loop: CASSLGGTSGSGADTQYF. The CDR3 DNA sequence: TGTGCCAGCAGCTTAGGGGGGACTAGCGGGAGTGGAGCCGATACGCAGTATTTT. Full variable domain (missing parts from reference TRBV7-2 and TRBJ2-3): GAGVSQSPSNKVTEKGKDVELRCDPISGHTALYWYRQSLGQGLEFLIYFQGNSAPDKSGLPSDRFSAERTGGSVSTLTIQRTQQEDSAVYLCASSLGGTSGSGADTQYFGPGTRLTVL.